The clone carrying this TCR beta chain was seen a few times. The data were obtained in a study of blood T cell repertoires in COVID-19. The wider study: In each case, the material was cDNA or gDNA derived from T cells, B-cell-depleted T cells, or PBMCs.

Germline V gene lookup returns CDR1 KGHSH and CDR2 LQKENI. V shed 4 bases, J shed 9 bases, and the junction held 11 bases outside the gene matches. The length of the CDR3 is 16 residues. As handled by the study authors: Estimates of nucleated cell counts were drawn from the amplification of reference gene primers. Libraries were prepared by immunoSEQ multiplex PCR; TCRdb keeps only in-frame clonotypes and omits some of them. V and J calls and clone size are those listed in that table; D and trimming were worked out from the DNA. The sample has around 320,000 clones, almost 90% seen once. Membership in each cohort depended on participant-reported clinical history.

The J gene is TRBJ1-6, the V gene TRBV18; 8 bases agree with TRBD1. Sequenced input: PBMCs or T cells enriched from blood (not recorded which). The origin of this receptor is a woman aged 18-29 years with acute COVID-19. The CDR3 sequence: CASSQRGQGVSSPLHF. The CDR3 DNA reads TGTGCCAGCTCACAGAGAGGACAGGGTGTAAGTTCACCCCTCCACTTT.